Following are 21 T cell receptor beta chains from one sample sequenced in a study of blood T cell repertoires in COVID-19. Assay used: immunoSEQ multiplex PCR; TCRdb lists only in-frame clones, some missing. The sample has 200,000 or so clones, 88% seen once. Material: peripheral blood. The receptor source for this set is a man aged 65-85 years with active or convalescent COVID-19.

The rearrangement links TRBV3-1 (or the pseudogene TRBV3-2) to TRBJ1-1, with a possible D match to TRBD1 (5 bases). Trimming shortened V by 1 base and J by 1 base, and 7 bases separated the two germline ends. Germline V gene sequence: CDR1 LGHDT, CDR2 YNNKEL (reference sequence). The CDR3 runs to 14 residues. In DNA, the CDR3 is TGTGCCAGCAGCCAAGTAGGGGAGAACACTGAAGCTTTCTTT. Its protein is CASSQVGENTEAFF.

DNA of the CDR3: TGCAGCGTTGTTGGGCCTTTAGAAGAGACCCAGTACTTC. Its translation is CSVVGPLEETQYF. The chain uses TRBV29-1 and TRBJ2-5; D is ambiguous. Trimming shortened V by 4 bases and J by 3 bases, and 12 bases separated the two germline ends. The length of the CDR3 is 13 residues. Germline CDR1 SQVTM, CDR2 ANQGSEA.

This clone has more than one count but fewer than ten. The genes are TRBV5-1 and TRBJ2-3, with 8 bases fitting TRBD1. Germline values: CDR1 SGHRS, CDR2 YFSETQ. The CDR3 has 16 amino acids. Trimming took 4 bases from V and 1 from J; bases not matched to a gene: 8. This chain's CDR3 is CASSPGTGKGTDTQYF. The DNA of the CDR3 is TGCGCCAGCAGCCCTGGGACAGGAAAGGGCACAGATACGCAGTATTTT.

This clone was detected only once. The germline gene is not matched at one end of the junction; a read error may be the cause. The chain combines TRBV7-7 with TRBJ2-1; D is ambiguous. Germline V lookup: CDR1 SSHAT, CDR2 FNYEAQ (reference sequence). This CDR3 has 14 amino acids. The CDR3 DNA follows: TGTGCTAGCAGCTTAAGAAATATGAGCTTCGAGCAGTTCTTC. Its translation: CASSLRNMSFEQFF.

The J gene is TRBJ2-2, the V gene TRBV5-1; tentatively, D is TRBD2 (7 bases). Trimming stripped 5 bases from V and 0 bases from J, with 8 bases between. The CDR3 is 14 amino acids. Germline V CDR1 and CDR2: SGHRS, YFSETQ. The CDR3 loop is CASRGGPNTGELFF. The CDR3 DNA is TGCGCCAGCAGGGGGGGGCCGAACACCGGGGAGCTGTTTTTT.

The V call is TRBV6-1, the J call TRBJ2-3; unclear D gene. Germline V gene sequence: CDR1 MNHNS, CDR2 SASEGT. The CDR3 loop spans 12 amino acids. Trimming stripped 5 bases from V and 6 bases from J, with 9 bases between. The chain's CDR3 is CASSSAGDTQYF. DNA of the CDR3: TGTGCCAGCAGTTCGGCCGGGGATACGCAGTATTTT.

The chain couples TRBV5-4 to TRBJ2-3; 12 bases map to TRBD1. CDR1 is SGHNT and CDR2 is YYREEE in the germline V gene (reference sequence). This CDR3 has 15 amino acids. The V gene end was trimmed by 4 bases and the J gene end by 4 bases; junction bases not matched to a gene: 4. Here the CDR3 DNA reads TGTGCCAGCAGCGGGGGACAGGGGGCTGCAGATACGCAGTATTTT. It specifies CASSGGQGAADTQYF. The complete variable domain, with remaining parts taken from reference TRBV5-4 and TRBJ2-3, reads ETGVTQSPTHLIKTRGQQVTLRCSSQSGHNTVSWYQQALGQGPQFIFQYYREEENGRGNFPPRFSGLQFPNYSSELNVNALELDDSALYLCASSGGQGAADTQYFGPGTRLTVL.

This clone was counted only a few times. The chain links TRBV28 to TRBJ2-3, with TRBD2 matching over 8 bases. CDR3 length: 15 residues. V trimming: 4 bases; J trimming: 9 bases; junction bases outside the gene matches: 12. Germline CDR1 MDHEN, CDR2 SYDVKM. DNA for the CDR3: TGTGCCAGCAGTTCACTAGCGGCTAACAGTAGGACGCAGTATTTT. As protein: CASSSLAANSRTQYF.

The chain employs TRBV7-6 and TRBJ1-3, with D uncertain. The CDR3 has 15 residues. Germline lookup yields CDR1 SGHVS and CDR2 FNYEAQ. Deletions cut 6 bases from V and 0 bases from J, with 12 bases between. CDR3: CASSLDGYSGNTIYF. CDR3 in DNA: TGTGCCAGCAGTCTCGACGGGTACTCTGGAAACACCATATATTTT. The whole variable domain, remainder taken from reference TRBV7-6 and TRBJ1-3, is GAGVSQSPRYKVTKRGQDVALRCDPISGHVSLYWYRQALGQGPEFLTYFNYEAQQDKSGLPNDRFSAERPEGSISTLTIQRTEQRDSAMYRCASSLDGYSGNTIYFGEGSWLTVV.

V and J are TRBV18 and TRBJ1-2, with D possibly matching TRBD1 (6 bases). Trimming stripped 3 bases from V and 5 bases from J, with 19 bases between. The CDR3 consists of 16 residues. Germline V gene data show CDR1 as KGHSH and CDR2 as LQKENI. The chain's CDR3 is CASSPAETGSIYGYTF. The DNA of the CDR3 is TGTGCCAGCTCACCTGCGGAAACAGGGTCTATTTATGGCTACACCTTC.

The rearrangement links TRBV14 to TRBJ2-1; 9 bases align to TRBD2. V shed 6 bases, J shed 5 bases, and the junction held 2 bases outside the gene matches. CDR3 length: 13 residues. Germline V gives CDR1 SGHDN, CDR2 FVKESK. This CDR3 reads CASRREGNNEQFF. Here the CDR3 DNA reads TGTGCCAGCAGGCGGGAGGGGAACAATGAGCAGTTCTTC.

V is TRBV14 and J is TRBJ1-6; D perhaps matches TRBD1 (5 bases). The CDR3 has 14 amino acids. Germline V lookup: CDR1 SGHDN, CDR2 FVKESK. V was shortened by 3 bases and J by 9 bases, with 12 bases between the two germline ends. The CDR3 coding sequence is TGTGCCAGCAGCCATGTAGGGGTCGGTTCACCCCTCCACTTT. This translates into CASSHVGVGSPLHF.

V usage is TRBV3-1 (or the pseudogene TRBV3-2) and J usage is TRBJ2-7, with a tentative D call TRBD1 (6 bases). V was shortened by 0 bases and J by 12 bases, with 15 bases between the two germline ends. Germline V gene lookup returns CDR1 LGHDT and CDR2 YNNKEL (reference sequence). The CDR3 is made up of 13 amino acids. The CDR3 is CASSQDWGRTRYF. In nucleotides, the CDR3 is TGTGCCAGCAGCCAAGATTGGGGGCGTACCAGGTACTTC.

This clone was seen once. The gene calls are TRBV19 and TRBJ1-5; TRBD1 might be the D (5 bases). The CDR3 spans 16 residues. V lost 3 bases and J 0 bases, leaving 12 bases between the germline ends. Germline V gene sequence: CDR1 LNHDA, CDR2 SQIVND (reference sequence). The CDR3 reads CASSMLTVYSNQPQHF. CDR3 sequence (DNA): TGTGCCAGTAGTATGTTGACAGTTTATAGCAATCAGCCCCAGCATTTT.

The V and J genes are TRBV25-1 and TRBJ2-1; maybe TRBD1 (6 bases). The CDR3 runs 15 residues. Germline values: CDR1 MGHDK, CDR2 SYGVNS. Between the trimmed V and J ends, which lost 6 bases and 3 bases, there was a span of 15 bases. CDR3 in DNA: TGTGCCAGCAGCGGGACACTGAGGGTCTACAATGAGCAGTTCTTC. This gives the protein CASSGTLRVYNEQFF.

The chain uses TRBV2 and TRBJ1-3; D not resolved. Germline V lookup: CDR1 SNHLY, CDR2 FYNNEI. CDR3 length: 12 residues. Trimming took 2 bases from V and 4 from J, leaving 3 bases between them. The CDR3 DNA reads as TGTGCCAGCAGTGAATCGGGAAACACCATATATTTT. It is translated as CASSESGNTIYF.

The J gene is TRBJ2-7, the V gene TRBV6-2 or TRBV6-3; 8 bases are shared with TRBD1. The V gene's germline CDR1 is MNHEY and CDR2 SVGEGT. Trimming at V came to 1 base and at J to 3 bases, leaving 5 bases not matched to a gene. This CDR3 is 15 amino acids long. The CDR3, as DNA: TGTGCCAGCAGTTACTTAGGACAGGGCAACTACGAGCAGTACTTC. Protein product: CASSYLGQGNYEQYF.

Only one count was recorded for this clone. In nucleotides, the CDR3 is TGTGCCAGCAGCACGTACAGGGAACCCTACGAGCAGTACTTC. Translated, it gives CASSTYREPYEQYF. J is TRBJ2-7 and V is TRBV21-1; TRBD1 was called by the table and not checked on the DNA. TRBV21-1 is a listed pseudogene. There are 14 residues in the CDR3.

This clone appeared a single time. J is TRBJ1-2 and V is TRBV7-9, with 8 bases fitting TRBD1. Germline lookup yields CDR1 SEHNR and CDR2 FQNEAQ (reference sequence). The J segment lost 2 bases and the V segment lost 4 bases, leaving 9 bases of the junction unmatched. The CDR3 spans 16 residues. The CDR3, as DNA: TGTGCCAGCAGCTCTCCCCCAGGGGGCGCCAACTATGGCTACACCTTC. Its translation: CASSSPPGGANYGYTF. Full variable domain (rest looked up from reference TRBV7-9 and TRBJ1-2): DTGVSQNPRHKITKRGQNVTFRCDPISEHNRLYWYRQTLGQGPEFLTYFQNEAQLEKSRLLSDRFSAERPKGSFSTLEIQRTEQGDSAMYLCASSSPPGGANYGYTFGSGTRLTVV.

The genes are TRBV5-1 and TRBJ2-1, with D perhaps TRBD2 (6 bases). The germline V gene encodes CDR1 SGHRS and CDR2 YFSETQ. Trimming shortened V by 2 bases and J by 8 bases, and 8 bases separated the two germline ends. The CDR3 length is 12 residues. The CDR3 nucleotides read TGCGCCAGCAGCTTATCTAGCGATGAGCAGTTCTTC. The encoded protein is CASSLSSDEQFF.

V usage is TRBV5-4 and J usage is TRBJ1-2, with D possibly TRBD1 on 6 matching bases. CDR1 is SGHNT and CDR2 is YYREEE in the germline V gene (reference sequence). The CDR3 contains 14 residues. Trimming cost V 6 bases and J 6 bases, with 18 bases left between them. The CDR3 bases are TGTGCCAGCACACCTGGGGGGGGGCTGGATGGCTACACCTTC. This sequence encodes CASTPGGGLDGYTF.